This TCR beta chain was documented in a study of a mutant IDH1 vaccine in newly diagnosed glioma. V shed 2 bases and J 0 bases; nucleotides not matched to a gene: 0. The CDR3 covers 15 residues. Looked up from germline, CDR1 is SGHTA and CDR2 is FQGTGA. Specified time point: week 35, safety follow-up. Doses comprised 300 ug of mutant IDH1 20-mer peptide each, plus topical imiquimod. Concerning this clone itself: Its antigen is unidentified.

Using immunoSEQ multiplex PCR, the repertoire was profiled, and TCRdb retains in-frame clones only, with some absent. Of 44,000 or so clones in the sample, around 86% were seen once. The receptor comes from a middle-aged woman with glioma. Some clones in this sample may be carry-over from other donors' samples. The chain has TRBV7-3 and TRBJ2-3; 9 bases are a match to TRBD1. The sequenced sample was PBMCs, obtained from a glioma patient whose treatment included an IDH1 peptide vaccine. In nucleotides, the CDR3 is TGTGCCAGCAGCTTAGGACAGGGGAGCACAGATACGCAGTATTTT. This encodes CASSLGQGSTDTQYF.